Following are 6 T cell receptor beta chains from one sample sequenced in a study of T-cell reconstitution after alpha-beta-depleted transplantation in children. Library preparation (for TCRbeta) was performed with unique molecular identifiers. One entry per CDR3 protein results from TCRdb running MiXCR on the PCR reads. The sample carries about 160,000 distinct CDR3 sequences, 11% recorded once. This sample comprised PBMCs, obtained before TCRalphabeta/CD19-depleted stem cell transplant. The receptor set was obtained from a boy aged 2 to 9 with acute myeloid leukemia, due to receive a stem cell transplant.

This clonotype was counted ten times or more. The chain uses TRBV7-9 and TRBJ2-1, with 8 bases matching TRBD1. The trim removed 1 base at V and 2 bases at J, leaving 13 bases unmatched. Germline CDR1 reads SEHNR; CDR2 reads FQNEAQ (reference sequence). The CDR3 sequence is 19 residues long. The CDR3 protein is CASSLGFPEVTGAYNEQFF. The DNA of the CDR3 is TGTGCCAGCAGCTTAGGGTTTCCGGAGGTGACAGGGGCCTACAATGAGCAGTTCTTC.

This clonotype was counted ten times or more. The V and J genes are TRBV20-1 and TRBJ2-4; no clear D gene. The CDR3 is 12 residues long. Deletions cut 5 bases from V and 7 bases from J, with 12 bases between. Germline V gives CDR1 DFQATT, CDR2 SNEGSKA (reference sequence). CDR3 sequence reads: CSASPESNIQYF. CDR3 bases: TGCAGTGCTTCACCTGAGAGCAACATTCAGTACTTC.

The V gene is TRBV6-1, the J gene TRBJ2-7; D gene uncertain. Trimming took 5 bases from V and 8 from J, leaving 19 bases between them. CDR3 length equals 14 residues. Germline assignment: CDR1 MNHNS and CDR2 SASEGT. CDR3 region: CASSPRRTVRKQYF. The CDR3 DNA is TGTGCCAGCAGTCCTAGACGGACGGTGAGGAAGCAGTACTTC.

In its sample, this clonotype was seen many times. The genes are TRBV7-6 and TRBJ1-2; D is ambiguous. Germline CDR1 SGHVS, CDR2 FNYEAQ. V lost 4 bases to trimming and J lost 2 bases, with 8 bases between them. The CDR3 length is 13 residues. The CDR3 region is CASSSTENYGYTF. The DNA for the CDR3 is TGTGCCAGCAGCTCCACAGAGAACTATGGCTACACCTTC. Full variable domain (missing parts from reference TRBV7-6 and TRBJ1-2): GAGVSQSPRYKVTKRGQDVALRCDPISGHVSLYWYRQALGQGPEFLTYFNYEAQQDKSGLPNDRFSAERPEGSISTLTIQRTEQRDSAMYRCASSSTENYGYTFGSGTRLTVV.

In this sample, this clonotype turned up many times. This CDR3 is CSARGGTGREEQFF. Written as DNA, the CDR3 is TGCAGTGCTAGGGGGGGGACAGGGAGGGAGGAGCAGTTCTTC. The chain couples TRBV20-1 to TRBJ2-1; 9 bases fit TRBD1. CDR3 length: 14 amino acids. CDR1 is DFQATT and CDR2 is SNEGSKA in the germline V gene (reference sequence). V shed 3 bases, J shed 10 bases, and the junction held 10 bases outside the gene matches.

This clonotype was found many times. This chain uses TRBV5-1 with TRBJ2-1; the match to TRBD1 covers 9 bases. There are 15 residues in the CDR3. The germline V gene encodes CDR1 SGHRS and CDR2 YFSETQ. The V segment lost 3 bases and the J segment 3 bases; nucleotides outside the gene matches: 4. The CDR3 DNA reads as TGCGCCAGCAGCTCCGGGACAGGGAACTACAATGAGCAGTTCTTC. Translating it yields CASSSGTGNYNEQFF.